These 5 T cell receptor beta chains share one sample of origin, sequenced in a study of blood T cell repertoires in COVID-19. Data came from immunoSEQ multiplex PCR; TCRdb stores just in-frame clones and leaves some out. The sample lists under 250,000 clones, 65% to 90% occurring once. Sequenced sample: peripheral blood. These receptors all come from a man aged 45 to 65 with COVID-19, enrolled during active disease.

The rearrangement uses TRBV30 and TRBJ1-5; D unresolved. V was cut by 0 bases and J by 7 bases, with 13 bases left in between. The CDR3 spans 14 residues. Germline V gene data show CDR1 as GTSNPN and CDR2 as SVGIG (reference sequence). The CDR3 protein is CAWSVGTVVQPQHF. CDR3 nucleotides: TGTGCCTGGAGTGTCGGAACAGTCGTCCAGCCCCAGCATTTT. Variable domain in full (rest from reference TRBV30 and TRBJ1-5): SQTIHQWPATLVQPVGSPLSLECTVEGTSNPNLYWYRQAAGRGLQLLFYSVGIGQISSEVPQNLSASRPQDRQFILSSKKLLLSDSGFYLCAWSVGTVVQPQHFGDGTRLSIL.

This clone was seen a single time. The chain combines TRBV4-2 with TRBJ2-1; D ambiguous. Germline V CDR1 and CDR2: LGHNA, YNFKEQ. Trimming took 0 bases from V and 10 from J, leaving 7 bases between them. CDR3 length: 12 amino acids. Here the CDR3 DNA reads TGTGCCAGCAGCCAAGATAGAGTGGAGCAGTTCTTC. Translation gives CASSQDRVEQFF.

This clone has just a few counts. This chain uses TRBV27 with TRBJ1-6; D not certain. The V and J ends lost 3 bases and 8 bases respectively, with 11 bases between them. The length of the CDR3 is 14 residues. Germline CDR1 and CDR2: MNHEY and SMNVEV (reference sequence). The CDR3 DNA reads as TGTGCCAGCAGTTTCTTGGCAGGTCATTCACCCCTCCACTTT. Translated, it gives CASSFLAGHSPLHF.

This clone was seen more than once but under ten times. The genes are TRBV5-1 and TRBJ1-6; 8 bases are shared with TRBD1. Unmatched junction bases numbered 6, after V lost 0 bases and J lost 10 bases. In germline, CDR1 is SGHRS, CDR2 YFSETQ. The CDR3 has 15 amino acids. CDR3 nucleotides: TGCGCCAGCAGCTTGGCCGGGGGACAGGAATCACCCCTCCACTTT. Residues: CASSLAGGQESPLHF.

The CDR3 region has the DNA TGTGCCAGTAGTATTGGGGCAGATATGTACGAGCAGTACTTC. Residues: CASSIGADMYEQYF. This chain uses TRBV19 with TRBJ2-7; perhaps TRBD1 as D (5 bases). CDR1 and CDR2 (germline): LNHDA, SQIVND (reference sequence). Trimming cost V 3 bases and J 4 bases, with 13 bases left between them. The CDR3 is 14 residues long. Based on the CDR3 plus reference TRBV19 and TRBJ2-7, the full variable domain is DGGITQSPKYLFRKEGQNVTLSCEQNLNHDAMYWYRQDPGQGLRLIYYSQIVNDFQKGDIAEGYSVSREKKESFPLTVTSAQKNPTAFYLCASSIGADMYEQYFGPGTRLTVT.